This T cell receptor (beta chain) was retrieved from a study of blood T cell repertoires in COVID-19 (dated by TCRdb to between 2020 and 2021). Concerning the study at large: Collaborator samples came from the United States, Italy and Spain and covered acute and convalescent phases of COVID-19. The sample metadata nearly always contained a de-identified subject ID, COVID-19 status, age in years and sex. Samples came from the ongoing ImmuneRACE study (first 160 participants) plus 1,254 subjects from 6 global collaborators. Where available, HLA class I and class II types were obtained from metadata supplied by the sample provider rather than from assay-based typing. The repertoires were released in a freely available public database intended as a resource for research on the immune response to SARS-CoV-2. Deeply sampled blood TCRbeta repertoires from subjects exposed to, actively infected with, or recovered from COVID-19 were included in the dataset. The prospective study material was composed of cDNA or gDNA derived from T cells, B-cell-depleted T cells, or PBMCs.

Study-wide conclusions, independent of this receptor: The quantity of clinical and demographic metadata differed by source and by participant and was supplied without curation.

In Seattle, one collaborating source enrolled patients while the infection was active and tracked those patients longitudinally over the course of disease. Whole blood was collected in K2EDTA tubes by collaborating institutions according to the institutions' own protocols. Collaborator samples were shipped for TCRbeta analysis as frozen whole blood, isolated PBMCs, or DNA extracted from either sample type. Concerning this clone itself: What this receptor recognizes is not known. The record has no base qualities; no much larger clone is one base away.

TCRbeta CDR3 regions were amplified from genomic DNA by means of the immunoSEQ Assay, a bias-controlled multiplex PCR. Regarding the original processing steps: The number of nucleated cells in each sample was estimated by amplification of reference gene primers within the assay. Sequence reads were collapsed and filtered to measure the absolute abundance of every unique TCRbeta CDR3 rearrangement. For each sample, productive Simpson clonality was calculated by taking the square root of Simpson's diversity index across productive rearrangements. The immuneACCESS repertoire file appears here via TCRdb, limited to in-frame rearrangements. These files lack a portion of the clones; in checked studies, under half of the deficit traces to unresolved V genes, and the cause of the others is not known. V and J calls and clone size are those listed in that table; D and trimming were worked out from the DNA. This sample is represented by around 170,000 clones; around 86% of them were singletons. In total, the top ten clones hold approximately 0.5% of the sample.

The CDR3 starts with the cysteine, ends with the phenylalanine, and has 13 residues. CDR3 DNA is the only sequence kept; it has 39 bases, read in frame from the first base. Trimming at the junction amounts to 7 bases on V and 5 bases on J, and the germline ends lie 17 bases apart. The germline V gene gives CDR1 as SQVTM and CDR2 as ANQGSEA. The source is a man aged 60 to 69 with COVID-19, enrolled during active disease. The chain is assembled from TRBV29-1 and TRBJ1-1, and possibly TRBD1, on 6 matching bases. The sequenced sample consisted of peripheral blood. The CDR3 protein: CSAGHRDRTEAFF. The DNA reads TGCAGCGCCGGACACAGGGATCGGACTGAAGCTTTCTTT.